This TCR beta chain was retrieved from a study of cytomegalovirus exposure and HLA in healthy donors. Of note for this clone: Its antigen is undetermined.

Whole-study findings and limits: Later work showed greater clonal expansion in HLA-associated TCR beta chains than in equally common others.

The primer mix had 60 Vbeta and 13 Jbeta primers. Sequenced by immunoSEQ multiplex PCR; TCRdb stores in-frame clones only, minus some. Of 110,000 to 150,000 clones detected, approximately 70% appear once; the ten largest clones hold approximately 2%. CDR1 and CDR2 (germline): SGHRS, YFSETQ. The length of the CDR3 is 16 residues. V shed 2 bases and J shed 8 bases, with 19 bases lying between them. This sequence joins TRBV5-1 and TRBJ1-4, with a tentative D call TRBD1 (6 bases). Sample: PBMCs. The receptor was derived from a woman aged 55-70 years in good health and CMV-seropositive. The CDR3 spells CASSFGIAGDREKLFF. CDR3 DNA sequence: TGCGCCAGCAGCTTCGGTATTGCAGGGGATCGCGAAAAACTGTTTTTT.